Below, one T cell receptor beta chain is given with its context. Its antigen is not known. This sample is part of a study of cytomegalovirus exposure and HLA in healthy donors. Study-wide results and limits: Whilst most TCR sequences proved rare, a subset of public TCRs occurred across many donors.

V lost 2 bases and J 8 bases, leaving 19 bases between the germline ends. The length of the CDR3 is 16 residues. Germline V lookup: CDR1 MNHNY, CDR2 SVGAGI (reference sequence). The PCR was carried out with 60 Vbeta primers and 13 Jbeta primers. Assay used: immunoSEQ multiplex PCR; TCRdb lists only in-frame clones, some missing. The sample data list roughly 55,000 clones. The material sequenced was PBMCs. V is TRBV6-6 and J is TRBJ2-1; D perhaps matches TRBD2 (6 bases). This receptor was identified in a man aged 50 to 60 in good health and CMV-seropositive. The CDR3 here is CASSYIRREYVDEQFF. In DNA, the CDR3 is TGTGCCAGCAGTTACATTCGACGGGAGTATGTTGATGAGCAGTTCTTC.